The TCR beta chain under discussion was sequenced for a study of T cells expressing NK-cell markers. Study overall: One of eight sequenced donors was HCMV-seronegative; the other seven were seropositive.

As regards this clonotype: Its antigen is not known.

This CDR3 is 14 amino acids long. CDR1 is DFQATT and CDR2 is SNEGSKA in the germline V gene (reference sequence). TCRdb derives one entry per CDR3 protein from the 5' RACE reads, leaving out DNA. With about 260,000 distinct CDR3 sequences in the sample, the ten largest clones hold more than 3.5%. Whole-study results and caveats: HCMV specificity was not established for the expanded NKG2C+ T cell clones.

Sample: blood T cells: a sorted CD56 or NKG2C T cell subset, CD4+ or CD8+ T cells, or bulk PBMC T cells (not recorded which). The rearrangement links TRBV20-1 to TRBJ2-4. This clonotype originated in a woman between 18 and 75 years old in good health. The CDR3 region is CSARDQTSRNIQYF.